Listed here are 16 T cell receptor beta chains from one sample, sequenced in a study of T cell repertoires in cytomegalovirus infection. TCRdb re-called the reads through MiXCR, storing one row per CDR3 protein. The sample has about 400,000 distinct CDR3 sequences, approximately 18% seen once. Specimen: PBMCs. These receptors were taken from a human donor in good health (CMV status not recorded). Some clones in this sample may be carry-over from other donors' samples.

This clonotype has just a few counts. The chain employs TRBV10-3 and TRBJ2-3; TRBD1 agrees at 7 bases. Germline CDR1 and CDR2: ENHRY and SYGVKD. J was trimmed by 3 bases and V by 7 bases; bases with no gene match: 1. This CDR3 contains 12 residues. The CDR3 here is CAIMTGTDTQYF. The CDR3 nucleotides are TGTGCCATCATGACAGGGACAGATACGCAGTATTTT.

This clonotype occurred many times. J is TRBJ2-1 and V is TRBV7-2; 8 bases agree with TRBD2. This CDR3 has 15 amino acids. The germline CDR1 and CDR2 sequences are SGHTA and FQGNSA. The ends lost 2 bases at V and 5 bases at J; junction bases unmatched: 5. In DNA, the CDR3 is TGTGCCAGCAGCTTATCCGGGACTAGAGACAATGAGCAGTTCTTC. Translating gives CASSLSGTRDNEQFF.

This clonotype was seen repeatedly, ten times or more. The CDR3, as DNA: TGTGCCAGCAGCTCAAAAGCTCTGCTGGTGTCAGGGTTGTACGAGCAGTACTTC. Its protein product is CASSSKALLVSGLYEQYF. The V call is TRBV7-2, the J call TRBJ2-7; weak D call: TRBD1 (5 bases). Per germline, CDR1 SGHTA and CDR2 FQGNSA. This CDR3 is 18 amino acids long. V shed 4 bases and J shed 4 bases, with 26 bases lying between them. The entire variable domain, with the rest obtained from reference TRBV7-2 and TRBJ2-7, is as follows: GAGVSQSPSNKVTEKGKDVELRCDPISGHTALYWYRQSLGQGLEFLIYFQGNSAPDKSGLPSDRFSAERTGGSVSTLTIQRTQQEDSAVYLCASSSKALLVSGLYEQYFGPGTRLTVT.

This clonotype was found a few times. The chain employs TRBV4-2 and TRBJ1-1; 8 nucleotides agree with TRBD1. The germline V gene encodes CDR1 LGHNA and CDR2 YNFKEQ. The length of the CDR3 is 18 residues. Trimming removed 3 bases from V and 0 bases from J; junction bases left unmatched: 12. Here the CDR3 DNA reads TGTGCCAGCAGCCACCCTGGACAGGGTAATCACTTGAACACTGAAGCTTTCTTT. Protein sequence: CASSHPGQGNHLNTEAFF.

This sequence joins TRBV12-3 or TRBV12-4 and TRBJ2-5; 9 bases line up with TRBD1. The trim removed 6 bases at V and 0 bases at J, leaving 5 bases unmatched. The CDR3 sequence is 15 residues long. DNA for the CDR3: TGTGCCAGCAGAAACCGGGACAGGGACCAAGAGACCCAGTACTTC. It is translated as CASRNRDRDQETQYF.

The chain couples TRBV2 to TRBJ1-2; perhaps TRBD1 as D (6 bases). V was shortened by 7 bases and J by 2 bases, with 14 bases between the two germline ends. The germline V gene has CDR1 SNHLY and CDR2 FYNNEI. The CDR3 runs to 14 residues. The CDR3 coding sequence is TGTGCCAGCACCTCGGGGGCAGGGAACTATGGCTACACCTTC. Protein sequence: CASTSGAGNYGYTF. Using reference TRBV2 and TRBJ1-2 for the parts outside the CDR3, the full variable domain is EPEVTQTPSHQVTQMGQEVILRCVPISNHLYFYWYRQILGQKVEFLVSFYNNEISEKSEIFDDQFSVERPDGSNFTLKIRSTKLEDSAMYFCASTSGAGNYGYTFGSGTRLTVV.

This clonotype was observed a few times. This chain links TRBV29-1 with TRBJ2-5; D is ambiguous. Germline assignment: CDR1 SQVTM and CDR2 ANQGSEA. Trimming took 1 base from V and 2 from J, leaving 8 bases between them. The CDR3 length is 13 residues. The CDR3 bases are TGCAGCGTTGAAGCGGACGCACAAGAGACCCAGTACTTC. This codes for CSVEADAQETQYF.

This sequence joins TRBV7-2 and TRBJ1-3, with D perhaps TRBD1 (5 bases). The CDR3 has 14 amino acids. The germline CDR1 and CDR2 sequences are SGHTA and FQGNSA. V dropped 2 bases and J dropped 7 bases, with 12 bases sitting between them. The CDR3 sequence: CASSLRWGDNTIYF. Written as DNA, the CDR3 is TGTGCCAGCAGCTTAAGGTGGGGGGACAACACCATATATTTT. Looking up the rest from reference TRBV7-2 and TRBJ1-3 gives the full variable domain: GAGVSQSPSNKVTEKGKDVELRCDPISGHTALYWYRQSLGQGLEFLIYFQGNSAPDKSGLPSDRFSAERTGGSVSTLTIQRTQQEDSAVYLCASSLRWGDNTIYFGEGSWLTVV.

The CDR3 coding sequence is TGTGCCAGCATCTTTGGCGGGGGAACACAAGAGACCCAGTACTTC. This translates into CASIFGGGTQETQYF. The chain recombines TRBV2 with TRBJ2-5, with 7 bases fitting TRBD2. Trimming cost V 7 bases and J 2 bases; bases outside gene matches: 10. Germline assignment: CDR1 SNHLY and CDR2 FYNNEI. CDR3 size: 15 residues.

The gene calls are TRBV11-2 and TRBJ2-2, with 9 bases identical to TRBD2. Looked up from germline, CDR1 is SGHAT and CDR2 is FQNNGV. With 8 bases clipped from V and 1 base from J, the junction kept 8 bases outside the gene matches. CDR3 length equals 16 residues. In nucleotides, the CDR3 is TGTGCCAGCGGGAGCGGGGGGCCCCAGAACACCGGGGAGCTGTTTTTT. Translation: CASGSGGPQNTGELFF.

This clonotype was seen a few times. The J gene is TRBJ2-7, the V gene TRBV6-5; either TRBD1 or TRBD2 may fit D (5 bases each). Trimming cost V 2 bases and J 1 base, with 18 bases left between them. The CDR3 has 17 residues. The germline CDR1 and CDR2 sequences are MNHEY and SVGAGI. The CDR3 coding sequence is TGTGCCAGCAGTTACATGGGCCATTTGGGGGTTTCCTACGAGCAGTACTTC. This codes for CASSYMGHLGVSYEQYF.

This clonotype was recorded a few times. V is TRBV5-5 and J is TRBJ2-3; D unclear. The CDR3 runs 14 residues. Trimming left V 0 bases short and J 4 bases short, with 9 bases between. CDR1 is SGHKS and CDR2 is YYEKEE in the germline V gene (reference sequence). CDR3 sequence reads: CASSLVPPPDTQYF. The CDR3 nucleotides are TGTGCCAGCAGCTTGGTTCCCCCCCCAGATACGCAGTATTTT.

The sample holds a few counts of this clonotype. The gene calls are TRBV14 and TRBJ2-1; TRBD2 matches at 9 bases. The germline V gene encodes CDR1 SGHDN and CDR2 FVKESK. J was trimmed by 8 bases and V by 1 base; bases with no gene match: 12. The CDR3 has 17 amino acids. CDR3 nucleotides: TGTGCCAGCAGCCAAGCCCTGGGACTAGCTAAGAGGGATGAGCAGTTCTTC. Translated: CASSQALGLAKRDEQFF.

J is TRBJ1-2 and V is TRBV2, with TRBD1 identical over 7 bases. Unmatched junction bases numbered 8, after V lost 8 bases and J lost 2 bases. Germline V gene sequence: CDR1 SNHLY, CDR2 FYNNEI. The CDR3 is made up of 14 amino acids. The chain's CDR3 is CASGKGTANYGYTF. CDR3 nucleotides: TGTGCCAGCGGGAAGGGGACAGCAAACTATGGCTACACCTTC.

This clonotype appeared many times. The chain recombines TRBV7-8 with TRBJ1-1; D may be TRBD1 (6 bases). The CDR3 spans 12 residues. Germline CDR1 reads SGHVS; CDR2 reads FQNEAQ. V was cut by 4 bases and J by 8 bases, with 11 bases left in between. CDR3 DNA: TGTGCCAGCAGCTCACATGACAGGGAAGCTTTCTTT. It codes for CASSSHDREAFF.

The V and J genes are TRBV6-5 and TRBJ1-1; D unclear. The CDR3 runs to 15 residues. V gave up 0 bases and J gave up 0 bases, with 8 bases separating them. Germline V gives CDR1 MNHEY, CDR2 SVGAGI. The CDR3 DNA follows: TGTGCCAGCAGTTACTCGATAGGAATGAACACTGAAGCTTTCTTT. As protein: CASSYSIGMNTEAFF.